This TCR beta chain comes out of a study of early T cells in non-severe SARS-CoV-2 infection. V was pared by 3 bases and J by 4 bases, with 9 bases between. The CDR3 runs to 13 residues. Germline CDR1 and CDR2: MDHEN and SYDVKM. General observations from the study: VDJdb matching, biased toward anti-spike CD8 responses, missed private and CD4 specificities.

This clonotype was detected many times. Antigen unknown. Individually, cDNA molecules had unique molecular identifiers attached to them. MiXCR, run by TCRdb on the 5' RACE reads, gives a single entry per CDR3 protein. The sample yields tens of thousands of distinct CDR3 sequences, about 12% seen once. The sequence was obtained from an adult who was a healthcare worker with PCR-confirmed SARS-CoV-2 infection or an uninfected control (not recorded which). The sequenced material came from whole blood. V usage is TRBV28 and J usage is TRBJ1-1; D is undetermined. The CDR3 DNA reads as TGTGCCAGCAGTTTTGGGCAGGTCACTGAAGCTTTCTTT. Its protein product is CASSFGQVTEAFF.